The 20 T cell receptor beta chains in this list originate from one sample, sequenced in a study of blood T cell repertoires in COVID-19 (TCRdb year 2020). The library came from the immunoSEQ multiplex PCR assay. Imported from immuneACCESS, the table was reduced by TCRdb to in-frame sequences with V and J called. These copies leave out some clones; in studies compared against another copy, an unresolved V gene accounts for under half, and the cause of the remainder is not known. The sample profile shows 230,000 or so clones; more than 70% of them were found once. The ten most abundant clones make up roughly 2.3% of the sample. The sequenced sample consisted of PBMCs or T cells enriched from blood (not recorded which). The source of these receptors is a woman in her forties with acute COVID-19.

In DNA form, the CDR3 reads TGCGCCAGCAGCCAAGAGGTAGCGGGGGGGACAGAGACCCAGTACTTC. This codes for CASSQEVAGGTETQYF. The chain employs TRBV4-1 and TRBJ2-5; the match to TRBD2 covers 11 bases. The ends lost 0 bases at V and 4 bases at J; junction bases unmatched: 4. This CDR3 is 16 amino acids long. The germline V gene encodes CDR1 MGHRA and CDR2 YSYEKL.

V usage is TRBV7-9 and J usage is TRBJ2-3; 9 bases are shared with TRBD1. The CDR3 spans 14 residues. Germline V CDR1 and CDR2: SEHNR, FQNEAQ (reference sequence). V dropped 7 bases and J dropped 1; count of bases not matched to a gene: 3. This chain's CDR3 is CASNRDRGTDTQYF. CDR3 nucleotides: TGTGCCAGCAACCGGGACAGGGGCACAGATACGCAGTATTTT.

The chain recombines TRBV5-8 with TRBJ1-6; possible D gene TRBD1, 5 bases. The CDR3 sequence is 16 residues long. CDR1 and CDR2 (germline): SGHTS, YDEGEE. V was trimmed by 4 bases and J by 7 bases, leaving 18 bases between them. This chain's CDR3 is CASSPRGGAGNSPLHF. DNA for the CDR3: TGTGCCAGCAGCCCTAGAGGAGGGGCCGGGAATTCACCCCTCCACTTT.

The V gene is TRBV9, the J gene TRBJ1-1, with D tentatively TRBD1 (5 bases). The length of the CDR3 is 12 residues. Germline values: CDR1 SGDLS, CDR2 YYNGEE. V was trimmed by 1 base and J by 7 bases, leaving 8 bases between them. CDR3 nucleotides: TGTGCCAGCAGCGTACAGGGTAATGAAGCTTTCTTT. As protein: CASSVQGNEAFF.

The chain employs TRBV5-1 and TRBJ2-3; tentatively, D is TRBD2 (5 bases). The CDR3 totals 15 residues. Germline V gene lookup returns CDR1 SGHRS and CDR2 YFSETQ. The V end was cut by 6 bases, the J end by 1 base, with 15 bases between. Here the CDR3 DNA reads TGCGCCAGCACCGAAGCTAGCAGCCGCACAGATACGCAGTATTTT. As protein: CASTEASSRTDTQYF.

This chain uses TRBV6-5 with TRBJ1-1, with D unclear. The CDR3 length is 11 residues. CDR1 and CDR2 from the germline V gene are MNHEY and SVGAGI. Trimming removed 6 bases at V and 1 base at J, with 3 bases between. The DNA for the CDR3 is TGTGCCAGCAGCCGGAACACTGAAGCTTTCTTT. It translates to CASSRNTEAFF.

The V gene is TRBV21-1, the J gene TRBJ1-4. TRBV21-1 constitutes a pseudogene. The CDR3 is made up of 19 amino acids. The CDR3 coding sequence is TGTGCCAGCAGCAGACGGCACCGGGGGATACAGGAATATTATGAAAAACTGTTTTTT. Its protein product is CASSRRHRGIQEYYEKLFF.

This clone was seen more than once but under ten times. The chain carries TRBV29-1 and TRBJ2-2; 11 positions agree with TRBD2. V shed 5 bases and J 4 bases; nucleotides not matched to a gene: 3. This CDR3 has 14 amino acids. The germline V gene encodes CDR1 SQVTM and CDR2 ANQGSEA. The CDR3 region is CSVHSGRATGELFF. CDR3 nucleotides: TGCAGCGTTCATAGCGGGAGGGCCACCGGGGAGCTGTTTTTT.

The chain has TRBV5-1 and TRBJ2-2; 9 bases match TRBD1. Germline assignment: CDR1 SGHRS and CDR2 YFSETQ. Trimming at V came to 2 bases and at J to 6 bases, leaving 5 bases not matched to a gene. This CDR3 has 15 amino acids. CDR3: CASSFRDRVAGELFF. CDR3 DNA: TGCGCCAGCAGCTTTCGGGACAGGGTCGCCGGGGAGCTGTTTTTT.

The gene calls are TRBV23-1 and TRBJ1-1; D remains unclear. TRBV23-1 is an ORF for which the function is uncertain. Trimming cost V 2 bases and J 0 bases, with 13 bases left between them. The length of the CDR3 is 16 residues. CDR3 in amino acids: CASSQGPAVMNTEAFF. The CDR3 bases are TGCGCCAGCAGTCAAGGGCCAGCCGTCATGAACACTGAAGCTTTCTTT.

The rearrangement uses TRBV4-3 and TRBJ2-3; TRBD2 aligns across 14 bases. The CDR3 spans 22 residues. The germline V gene encodes CDR1 LGHNA and CDR2 YSLEER. J lost 3 bases, V lost 1 base, and 18 bases had no gene match. The CDR3 DNA follows: TGCGCCAGCAGCCAAGCCCGAATCACCCCGGGACTAGCGGGGGAGGGTACAGATACGCAGTATTTT. It is translated as CASSQARITPGLAGEGTDTQYF.

V usage is TRBV10-3 and J usage is TRBJ2-2; D is ambiguous. The CDR3 loop spans 13 amino acids. V was pared by 3 bases and J by 7 bases, with 9 bases between. From germline, CDR1 is ENHRY and CDR2 SYGVKD. The CDR3 region has the DNA TGTGCCATCAGTGAACGAGGAGACGGGGAGCTGTTTTTT. Protein sequence: CAISERGDGELFF.

V and J are TRBV19 and TRBJ2-3; D is possibly TRBD2 (7 bases). V lost 10 bases to trimming and J lost 1 base, with 21 bases between them. CDR1 is LNHDA and CDR2 is SQIVND in the germline V gene (reference sequence). There are 16 residues in the CDR3. The CDR3 protein is CATTPWAGAGTDTQYF. The CDR3 coding sequence is TGTGCCACCACACCCTGGGCGGGGGCGGGCACAGATACGCAGTATTTT.

This clone turned up a few times. The V and J genes are TRBV7-2 and TRBJ1-1, with TRBD1 as a possible D gene (5 bases). Germline CDR1 and CDR2: SGHTA and FQGNSA. The CDR3 has 14 amino acids. Trimming left V 1 base short and J 11 bases short, with 17 bases between. CDR3 nucleotide sequence: TGTGCCAGCAGCTTAGGAATGGGCAGGGCGACGGCTTTCTTT. Its protein product is CASSLGMGRATAFF.

This clone was counted a few times. V and J are TRBV12-3 or TRBV12-4 and TRBJ1-1; 7 positions match TRBD1. This CDR3 is built from 12 residues. Trimming cost V 5 bases and J 11 bases; bases outside gene matches: 8. Here the CDR3 DNA reads TGTGCCAGCAGTAACCAGGGGGGTGGTGCTTTCTTT. This gives the protein CASSNQGGGAFF.

V usage is TRBV19 and J usage is TRBJ2-5; maybe TRBD2 (5 bases). With 2 bases removed from V and 10 bases from J, the gap between germline ends came to 29 bases. The V gene's germline CDR1 is LNHDA and CDR2 SQIVND (reference sequence). There are 18 residues in the CDR3. Here the CDR3 reads CASSIQKGLSPLGVDQYF. The CDR3 DNA is TGTGCCAGTAGTATACAAAAAGGTTTGTCCCCATTGGGAGTGGACCAGTACTTC.

CDR3 bases: TGTGCCACCGACAGGGGTTTGAACACTGAAGCTTTCTTT. This gives the protein CATDRGLNTEAFF. The chain recombines TRBV6-5 with TRBJ1-1, with 8 bases matching TRBD1. The CDR3 covers 13 residues. The germline gives CDR1 MNHEY, CDR2 SVGAGI. Losses at the gene ends were 10 bases for V and 0 bases for J; bases not matched to a gene: 4.

The DNA of the CDR3 is TGTGCCAGTAGTATAGGTAGACAGCTTGCGAACACCGGGGAGCTGTTTTTT. It yields the protein CASSIGRQLANTGELFF. V usage is TRBV19 and J usage is TRBJ2-2; tentatively, D is TRBD1 (5 bases). With 1 base removed from V and 0 bases from J, the gap between germline ends came to 12 bases. Germline CDR1 LNHDA, CDR2 SQIVND (reference sequence). The CDR3 loop spans 17 amino acids.

The chain has TRBV4-1 and TRBJ2-7; the match to TRBD1 covers 8 bases. CDR1 is MGHRA and CDR2 is YSYEKL in the germline V gene. V shed 3 bases and J 3 bases; nucleotides not matched to a gene: 1. This CDR3 is 13 amino acids long. In DNA form, the CDR3 reads TGCGCCAGCAGCCACGACAGGGGCTACGAGCAGTACTTC. As protein: CASSHDRGYEQYF.

This rearrangement joins TRBV27 to TRBJ2-7; TRBD2 matches at 10 bases. J was trimmed by 4 bases and V by 7 bases; bases with no gene match: 7. The germline V gene has CDR1 MNHEY and CDR2 SMNVEV (reference sequence). This CDR3 region has 14 residues. As DNA, the CDR3 is TGTGCCAGCAAAGCAGCGGGGGGGCCGTACGAGCAGTACTTC. Translating gives CASKAAGGPYEQYF.